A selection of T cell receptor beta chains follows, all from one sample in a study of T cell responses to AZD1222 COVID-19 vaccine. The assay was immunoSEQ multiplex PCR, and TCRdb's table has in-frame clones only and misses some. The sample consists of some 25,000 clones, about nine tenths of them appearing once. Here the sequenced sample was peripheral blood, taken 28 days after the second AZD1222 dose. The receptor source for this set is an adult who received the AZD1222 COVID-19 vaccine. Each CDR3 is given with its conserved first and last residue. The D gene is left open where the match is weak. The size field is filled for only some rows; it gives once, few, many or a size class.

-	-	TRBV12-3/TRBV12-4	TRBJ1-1	TGTGCCAGCAGCTGGACAAGGACCGAAGCTTTCTTT	CASSWTRTEAFF
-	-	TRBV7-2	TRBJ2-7	TGTGCCAGCAGCTTAGTCCCGGGAGCCTCCTACGAGCAGTACTTC	CASSLVPGASYEQYF
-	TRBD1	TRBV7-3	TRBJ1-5	TGTGCCAGCAGCACAAACAGGGGTCTCGGTCAGCCCCAGCATTTT	CASSTNRGLGQPQHF
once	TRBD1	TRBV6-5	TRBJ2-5	TGTGCCAGCAGTTACCTTGGGACAGGGGTGAAGACCCAGTACTTC	CASSYLGTGVKTQYF
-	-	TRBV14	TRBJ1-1	TGTGCCAGCAGCCAAGGAAGGTACAGTTGGAACACTGAAGCTTTCTTT	CASSQGRYSWNTEAFF
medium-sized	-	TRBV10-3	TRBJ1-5	TGTGCCATCAGTGAGGACACCCATCAGCCCCAGCATTTT	CAISEDTHQPQHF
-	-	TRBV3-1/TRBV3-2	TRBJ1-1	TGTGCCAGCAGCCAAGATTGGAGCGGGGGGCGCGGTAAGGCTTTCTTT	CASSQDWSGGRGKAFF
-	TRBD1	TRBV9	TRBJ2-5	TGTGCCAGTCGCAGCGGACAGGGTCTCTTCGAGACCCAGTACTTC	CASRSGQGLFETQYF
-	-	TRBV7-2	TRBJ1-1	TGTGCCAGCAGCTTAGGGCAGCCAGTTGAAGCTTTCTTT	CASSLGQPVEAFF
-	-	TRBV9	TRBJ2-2	TGTGCCAGCAGCGACAGGGATACCGGGGAGCTGTTTTTT	CASSDRDTGELFF
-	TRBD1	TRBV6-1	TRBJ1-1	TGTGCCAGCAGTGATAAAGGGACAGGGAAAACTTGGGCTGAAGCTTTCTTT	CASSDKGTGKTWAEAFF
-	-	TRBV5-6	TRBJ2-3	TGTGCCAGCAGCTACACGACCCGAGATACGCAGTATTTT	CASSYTTRDTQYF
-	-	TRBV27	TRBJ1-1	TGTGCCAGCAGGCGGGAGGGGCTTGGCACTGAAGCTTTCTTT	CASRREGLGTEAFF
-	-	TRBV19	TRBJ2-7	TGTGCCAGTAGTTTTAGCGGAATTAGCTCCTACGAGCAGTACTTC	CASSFSGISSYEQYF
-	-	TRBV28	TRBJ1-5	TGTGCCAGCAGACATGACCGAGCTTATAGCAATCAGCCCCAGCATTTT	CASRHDRAYSNQPQHF
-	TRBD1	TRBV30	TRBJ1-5	TGTGCCTGGACCCCTAAACAGGGGAGTCAGCCCCAGCATTTT	CAWTPKQGSQPQHF